This T cell receptor beta chain was retrieved from a study of cytomegalovirus exposure and HLA in healthy donors. Study-wide background: Counted in an early data release were roughly 87 million unique TCRs from HLA-typed donors. Study conclusions and caveats: Within an earlier analysis, most TCR beta V segments proved productive either about 87% or about 30% of the time. Sequencing likely produced, as an artifact, a cluster of highly shared sequence variants.

Primers included in the PCR were 60 Vbeta and 13 Jbeta primers. Method: immunoSEQ multiplex PCR; TCRdb's copy keeps in-frame clones and lacks some. The profile shows 110,000 or so clones, around 70% of them singletons. V was pared by 6 bases and J by 5 bases, with 4 bases between. Per germline, CDR1 WSHSY and CDR2 SAAADI. This CDR3 is built from 11 residues. As concerns this clone: Its matching antigen is unknown.

Unrecorded immune exposure was likely among donors, who were nominally healthy when sampled. The gene calls are TRBV10-2 and TRBJ2-2, with D uncertain. The specimen was PBMCs. The receptor's source is a man in his forties in good health and CMV-seronegative. The DNA of the CDR3 is TGCGCCAGCAGGCAGACCGGGGAGCTGTTTTTT. This gives the protein CASRQTGELFF.